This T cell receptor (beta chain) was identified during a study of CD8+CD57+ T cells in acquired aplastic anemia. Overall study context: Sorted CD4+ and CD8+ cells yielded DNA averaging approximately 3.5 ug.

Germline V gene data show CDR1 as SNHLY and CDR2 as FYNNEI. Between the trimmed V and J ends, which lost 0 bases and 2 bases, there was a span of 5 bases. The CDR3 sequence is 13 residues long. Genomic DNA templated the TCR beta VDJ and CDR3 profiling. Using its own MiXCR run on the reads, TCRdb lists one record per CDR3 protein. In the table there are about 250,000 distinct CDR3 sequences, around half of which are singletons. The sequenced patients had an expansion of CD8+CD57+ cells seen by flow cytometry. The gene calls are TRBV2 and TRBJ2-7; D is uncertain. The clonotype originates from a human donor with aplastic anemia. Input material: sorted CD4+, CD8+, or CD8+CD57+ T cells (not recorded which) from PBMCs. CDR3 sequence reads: CASSEAPAYEQYF. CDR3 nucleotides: TGTGCCAGCAGTGAAGCGCCAGCCTACGAGCAGTACTTC.